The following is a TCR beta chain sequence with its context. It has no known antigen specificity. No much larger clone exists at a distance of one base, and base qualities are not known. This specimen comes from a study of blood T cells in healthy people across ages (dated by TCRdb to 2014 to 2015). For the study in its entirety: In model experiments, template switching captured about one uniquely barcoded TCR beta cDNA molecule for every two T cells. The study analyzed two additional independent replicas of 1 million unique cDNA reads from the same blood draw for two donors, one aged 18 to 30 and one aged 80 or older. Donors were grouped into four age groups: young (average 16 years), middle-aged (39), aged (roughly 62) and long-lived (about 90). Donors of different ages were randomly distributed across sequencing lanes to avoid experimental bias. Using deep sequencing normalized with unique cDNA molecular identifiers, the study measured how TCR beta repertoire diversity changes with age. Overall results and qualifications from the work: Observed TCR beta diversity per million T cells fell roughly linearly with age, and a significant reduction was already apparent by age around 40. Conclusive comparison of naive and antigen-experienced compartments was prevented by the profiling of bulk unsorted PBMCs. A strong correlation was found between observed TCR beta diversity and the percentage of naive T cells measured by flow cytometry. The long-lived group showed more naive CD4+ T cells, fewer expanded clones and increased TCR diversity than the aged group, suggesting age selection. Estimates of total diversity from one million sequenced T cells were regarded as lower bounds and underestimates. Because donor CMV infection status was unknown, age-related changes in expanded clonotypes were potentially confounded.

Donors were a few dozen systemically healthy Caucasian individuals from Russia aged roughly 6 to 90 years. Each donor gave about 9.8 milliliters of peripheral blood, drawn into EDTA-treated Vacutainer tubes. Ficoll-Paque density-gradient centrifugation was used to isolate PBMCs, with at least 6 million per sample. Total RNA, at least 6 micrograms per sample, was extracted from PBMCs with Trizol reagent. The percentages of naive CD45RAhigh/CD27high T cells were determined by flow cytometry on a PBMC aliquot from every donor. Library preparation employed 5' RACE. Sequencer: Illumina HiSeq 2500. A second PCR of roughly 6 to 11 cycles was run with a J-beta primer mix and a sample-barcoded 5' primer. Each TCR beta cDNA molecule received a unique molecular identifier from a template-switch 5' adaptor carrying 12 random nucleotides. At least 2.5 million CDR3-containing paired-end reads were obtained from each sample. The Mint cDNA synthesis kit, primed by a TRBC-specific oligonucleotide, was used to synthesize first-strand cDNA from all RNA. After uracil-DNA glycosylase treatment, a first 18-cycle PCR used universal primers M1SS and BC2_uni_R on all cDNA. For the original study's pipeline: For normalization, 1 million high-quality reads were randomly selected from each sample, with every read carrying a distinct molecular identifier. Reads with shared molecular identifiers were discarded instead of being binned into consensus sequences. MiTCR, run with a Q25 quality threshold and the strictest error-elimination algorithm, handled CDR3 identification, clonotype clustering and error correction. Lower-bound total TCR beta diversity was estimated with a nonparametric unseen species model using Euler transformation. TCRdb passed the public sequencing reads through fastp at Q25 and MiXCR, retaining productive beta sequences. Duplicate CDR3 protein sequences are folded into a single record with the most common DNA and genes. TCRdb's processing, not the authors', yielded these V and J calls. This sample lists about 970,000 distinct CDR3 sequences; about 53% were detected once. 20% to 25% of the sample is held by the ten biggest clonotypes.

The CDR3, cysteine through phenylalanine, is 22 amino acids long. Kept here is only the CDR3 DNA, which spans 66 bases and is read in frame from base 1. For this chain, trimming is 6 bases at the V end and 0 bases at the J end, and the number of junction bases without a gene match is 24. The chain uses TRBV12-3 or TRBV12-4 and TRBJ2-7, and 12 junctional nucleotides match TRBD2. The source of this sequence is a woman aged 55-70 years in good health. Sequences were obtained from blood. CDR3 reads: CASSRRTAFMTSGSQHSYEQYF. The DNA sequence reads TGTGCCAGCAGCCGACGGACAGCATTTATGACTAGCGGGAGTCAACACTCCTACGAGCAGTACTTC.